This entry lists 5 T cell receptor beta chains sequenced from one sample in a study of technical replicates of blood from a handful of donors (dated by TCRdb to about 2017). The receptor library was made with the immunoSEQ multiplex PCR assay. In TCRdb, the immuneACCESS table is reduced to in-frame sequences with V and J assigned. These tables do not hold every clone; where another copy was compared, an unresolved V gene accounts for under half, and the others remain unexplained. A total of about 68,000 clones appear in this sample, about 97% of them only once. The ten largest clones add up to roughly 0.25% of the sample. Sequenced material: T cells isolated from PBMCs. The receptors derive from a human donor in good health.

The chain is built from TRBV19 and TRBJ2-1; tentatively, D is TRBD2 (5 bases). The CDR3 sequence is 14 residues long. Germline values: CDR1 LNHDA, CDR2 SQIVND (reference sequence). The germline V and J ends were trimmed by 3 bases and 9 bases, with 15 bases remaining between them. The CDR3 sequence is CASSIGQPGSEQFF. CDR3 bases: TGTGCCAGTAGTATCGGGCAGCCGGGGAGTGAGCAGTTCTTC.

This rearrangement joins TRBV11-2 to TRBJ2-7; 7 nucleotides line up with TRBD2. This CDR3 has 16 residues. The trim removed 5 bases at V and 1 base at J, leaving 11 bases unmatched. Germline CDR1 and CDR2: SGHAT and FQNNGV. CDR3 loop: CASSPRGREPSYEQYF. CDR3 coding DNA: TGTGCCAGCAGCCCCCGTGGGCGGGAGCCGTCCTACGAGCAGTACTTC.

V and J are TRBV5-1 and TRBJ2-7, with 11 nucleotides matching TRBD2. CDR1 is SGHRS, CDR2 YFSETQ, per germline. Losses at the gene ends were 4 bases for V and 6 bases for J; bases not matched to a gene: 6. The CDR3 spans 14 residues. The CDR3 DNA is TGCGCCAGCAGCCTGCTAGCGGGAGGTGGCGAGCAGTACTTC. It translates to CASSLLAGGGEQYF.

The chain has TRBV5-1 and TRBJ1-1; possibly TRBD1 for D (5 bases). This CDR3 region has 14 residues. The V and J ends lost 0 bases and 3 bases respectively, with 9 bases between them. Germline V gene sequence: CDR1 SGHRS, CDR2 YFSETQ. CDR3 residues: CASSLGGGYTEAFF. In nucleotides, the CDR3 is TGCGCCAGCAGCTTGGGGGGCGGATACACTGAAGCTTTCTTT.

J is TRBJ1-2 and V is TRBV11-2, with 7 bases aligning to TRBD1. Germline V CDR1 and CDR2: SGHAT, FQNNGV. The junction had 11 bases not matched to a gene; V was cut back by 4 bases and J by 0 bases. There are 17 residues in the CDR3. CDR3 nucleotide sequence: TGTGCCAGCAGCTCAATCTTCATGGGACAGCCTAACTATGGCTACACCTTC. It translates to CASSSIFMGQPNYGYTF.